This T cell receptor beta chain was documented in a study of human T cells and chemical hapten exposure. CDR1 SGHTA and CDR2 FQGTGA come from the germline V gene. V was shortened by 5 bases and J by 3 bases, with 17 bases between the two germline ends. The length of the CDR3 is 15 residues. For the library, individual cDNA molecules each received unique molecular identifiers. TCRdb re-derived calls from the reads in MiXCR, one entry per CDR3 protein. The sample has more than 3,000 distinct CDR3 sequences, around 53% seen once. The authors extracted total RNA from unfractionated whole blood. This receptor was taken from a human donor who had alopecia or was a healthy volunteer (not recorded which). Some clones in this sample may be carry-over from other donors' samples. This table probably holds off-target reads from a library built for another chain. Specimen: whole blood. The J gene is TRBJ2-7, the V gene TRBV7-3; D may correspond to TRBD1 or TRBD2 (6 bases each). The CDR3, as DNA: TGTGCCAGCAGCAAAGGGGGGACCGGCCTCTACGAGCAGTACTTC. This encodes CASSKGGTGLYEQYF.